This record concerns one T cell receptor beta chain sequence. Germline V CDR1 and CDR2: LGHDT, YNNKEL (reference sequence). The CDR3 sequence is 15 residues long. V was trimmed by 5 bases and J by 5 bases, leaving 18 bases between them. These data belong to a study of blood T cell repertoires in COVID-19. Study-level background: Some COVID-19 samples were acute and others convalescent; all came from the United States, Italy and Spain. The analysed material was cDNA or gDNA that came from T cells, B-cell-depleted T cells, or PBMCs.

In the study's own analysis: Counts of nucleated cells, estimated from reference gene primer amplification, were obtained. The data were produced by immunoSEQ multiplex PCR, yet TCRdb's version contains in-frame clones alone and is incomplete. D and trimming were read from the DNA, whereas the V and J calls and clone size are those reported in that table. The sample gives some 320,000 clones, 85% of which show up once; around 6.9% is in the top ten. Sequencing was carried out using peripheral blood. The rearrangement joins TRBV3-1 (or the pseudogene TRBV3-2) to TRBJ1-2; maybe TRBD1 (6 bases). This TCR was sampled from a human donor in a cohort sampled during active COVID-19. The CDR3 region has the DNA TGTGCCAGCAGCGACGAACCGACAGGAACTTATGGCTACACCTTC. Protein product: CASSDEPTGTYGYTF.